The 28 T cell receptor beta chains below all came from one sample that was sequenced in a study of cytomegalovirus exposure and HLA in healthy donors. Researchers ran the PCR with 60 Vbeta and 13 Jbeta primers. Clones were read by immunoSEQ multiplex PCR, and TCRdb kept only the in-frame ones, dropping some. In the table there are about 150,000 clones, over 80% of which are singletons. Sample: PBMCs. The receptors originated from a boy aged 2-15 years in good health and CMV-seronegative.

The chain carries TRBV30 and TRBJ2-7; possible D gene TRBD1, 6 bases. Germline assignment: CDR1 GTSNPN and CDR2 SVGIG (reference sequence). Trimming stripped 4 bases from V and 5 bases from J, with 15 bases between. CDR3 size: 13 residues. CDR3 protein: CAWTRQDSNEQYF. The CDR3 nucleotides are TGTGCCTGGACCCGCCAGGACAGTAACGAGCAGTACTTC.

This clone was counted between two and nine times. V gene TRBV25-1 combines with J gene TRBJ1-1, with D possibly matching TRBD1 (5 bases). Trimming took off 7 bases at V and 4 bases at J, with 16 bases between the two ends. Germline CDR1 reads MGHDK; CDR2 reads SYGVNS. The CDR3 totals 14 residues. The CDR3 spells CASTGLSLGTEAFF. CDR3 nucleotide sequence: TGTGCCAGCACGGGACTGTCTCTAGGCACTGAAGCTTTCTTT.

The J gene is TRBJ2-7, the V gene TRBV19; maybe TRBD1 (5 bases). Germline CDR1 is LNHDA and CDR2 is SQIVND (reference sequence). Trimming left V 6 bases short and J 2 bases short, with 17 bases between. The length of the CDR3 is 15 residues. The CDR3 bases are TGTGCCAGTAGATTCTCTGTGGCAGGGCCCTACGAGCAGTACTTC. Protein: CASRFSVAGPYEQYF.

V usage is TRBV4-1 and J usage is TRBJ1-4, with unresolved D. CDR1 is MGHRA, CDR2 YSYEKL, per germline. The CDR3 contains 16 residues. Trimming cost V 2 bases and J 0 bases, with 10 bases left between them. The CDR3: CASSQTPGATNEKLFF. The DNA of the CDR3 is TGCGCCAGCAGCCAAACACCGGGTGCAACTAATGAAAAACTGTTTTTT.

This chain joins TRBV6-5 and TRBJ2-1, with a tentative D call TRBD1 (5 bases). Trimming removed 3 bases at V and 8 bases at J, with 8 bases between. Per the germline V gene, CDR1 is MNHEY and CDR2 is SVGAGI. The CDR3 consists of 12 residues. CDR3 region: CASSYWGDEQFF. CDR3 DNA: TGTGCCAGCAGTTATTGGGGCGATGAGCAGTTCTTC.

The chain is built from TRBV7-2 and TRBJ2-2, with 14 positions matching TRBD2. J was trimmed by 7 bases and V by 8 bases; bases with no gene match: 9. From germline, CDR1 is SGHTA and CDR2 FQGNSA. The CDR3 runs to 16 residues. CDR3 coding DNA: TGTGCCAGCGGTTCGACTAGCGGGGGGGCTTTCGGGGAGCTGTTTTTT. This codes for CASGSTSGGAFGELFF.

The chain uses TRBV4-3 and TRBJ2-1, with 11 bases lining up with TRBD2. Germline CDR1 LGHNA, CDR2 YSLEER. Unmatched junction bases numbered 3, after V lost 2 bases and J lost 6 bases. The CDR3 has 15 residues. The CDR3 here is CASSQFSGGANEQFF. The CDR3 DNA sequence: TGCGCCAGCAGCCAATTTAGCGGGGGGGCCAATGAGCAGTTCTTC.

The V gene is TRBV6-1, the J gene TRBJ1-4; D unclear. Between the trimmed V and J ends, which lost 8 bases and 5 bases, there was a span of 6 bases. This CDR3 has 11 amino acids. Germline CDR1 is MNHNS and CDR2 is SASEGT. CDR3 loop: CASRGNEKLFF. The CDR3, as DNA: TGTGCCAGCCGGGGAAATGAAAAACTGTTTTTT.

This clone was detected once. The chain is built from TRBV14 and TRBJ2-5, with 8 bases aligning to TRBD1. This CDR3 is 13 amino acids long. The ends lost 3 bases at V and 7 bases at J; junction bases unmatched: 4. From germline, CDR1 is SGHDN and CDR2 FVKESK. Here the CDR3 DNA reads TGTGCCAGCAGCCATGGGACAGGCGGGACCCAGTACTTC. Its protein product is CASSHGTGGTQYF.

As to this clone: This CDR3 is also generated by other DNA sequences in the sample. The V gene is TRBV6-6, the J gene TRBJ1-2; TRBD1 agrees at 8 bases. CDR1 is MNHNY, CDR2 SVGAGI, per germline (reference sequence). CDR3 length equals 16 residues. Losses at the gene ends were 5 bases for V and 4 bases for J; bases not matched to a gene: 12. The CDR3 DNA sequence: TGTGCCAGCAGTAAACAAAACAGGGGGAAGTTCTATGGCTACACCTTC. The encoded protein is CASSKQNRGKFYGYTF.

CDR3: CATLQGARGYTF. CDR3 nucleotides: TGTGCCACCCTTCAGGGGGCGAGAGGCTACACCTTC. J is TRBJ1-2 and V is TRBV19, with TRBD1 matching over 8 bases. The CDR3 consists of 12 residues. Losses at the gene ends were 10 bases for V and 8 bases for J; bases not matched to a gene: 9. Germline V gene lookup returns CDR1 LNHDA and CDR2 SQIVND (reference sequence). Based on the CDR3 plus reference TRBV19 and TRBJ1-2, the full variable domain is DGGITQSPKYLFRKEGQNVTLSCEQNLNHDAMYWYRQDPGQGLRLIYYSQIVNDFQKGDIAEGYSVSREKKESFPLTVTSAQKNPTAFYLCATLQGARGYTFGSGTRLTVV.

This sequence joins TRBV7-2 and TRBJ2-2; 7 nucleotides line up with TRBD1. The length of the CDR3 is 17 residues. Germline lookup yields CDR1 SGHTA and CDR2 FQGNSA. Unmatched junction bases numbered 16, after V lost 7 bases and J lost 5 bases. The CDR3 bases are TGTGCCAGCACCCCTCTACCCGGCAGGGGGAATACCGGGGAGCTGTTTTTT. Its translation: CASTPLPGRGNTGELFF.

This clone was recorded only once. The chain is built from TRBV30 and TRBJ2-1, with 9 bases that match TRBD2. The CDR3 contains 14 residues. Trimming cost V 4 bases and J 0 bases; bases outside gene matches: 1. Germline V gives CDR1 GTSNPN, CDR2 SVGIG (reference sequence). CDR3 residues: CAWTSGTSYNEQFF. The CDR3 DNA is TGTGCCTGGACTAGCGGGACCTCCTACAATGAGCAGTTCTTC.

V usage is TRBV7-8 and J usage is TRBJ2-1; TRBD2 agrees at 12 bases. Germline V gene data show CDR1 as SGHVS and CDR2 as FQNEAQ. The CDR3 sequence is 16 residues long. The junction had 7 bases not matched to a gene; V was cut back by 1 base and J by 9 bases. CDR3 DNA: TGTGCCAGCAGCTTAGGGACTAGCGGGACTAATGGTGAGCAGTTCTTC. This codes for CASSLGTSGTNGEQFF.

This chain joins TRBV11-2 and TRBJ1-2; D gene ambiguous. V was pared by 5 bases and J by 1 base, with 11 bases between. Germline assignment: CDR1 SGHAT and CDR2 FQNNGV. The CDR3 sequence is 14 residues long. In DNA, the CDR3 is TGTGCCAGCAGCCAGGACGGGAATAACTATGGCTACACCTTC. Translation gives CASSQDGNNYGYTF.

The rearrangement uses TRBV4-1 and TRBJ2-1; D not certain. Trimming took 1 base from V and 4 from J, leaving 11 bases between them. This CDR3 is built from 15 residues. CDR1 is MGHRA, CDR2 YSYEKL, per germline. This chain's CDR3 is CASSQALLSYNEQFF. The CDR3 bases are TGCGCCAGCAGCCAAGCGCTCCTAAGTTACAATGAGCAGTTCTTC.

The chain joins TRBV6-5 to TRBJ2-3, with 8 bases identical to TRBD1. In germline, CDR1 is MNHEY, CDR2 SVGAGI. Trimming took 4 bases from V and 0 from J; bases not matched to a gene: 3. The CDR3 spans 15 residues. CDR3 sequence (DNA): TGTGCCAGCAGTTTCAGACAGGGGAGCACAGATACGCAGTATTTT. It is translated as CASSFRQGSTDTQYF.

This rearrangement joins TRBV11-2 to TRBJ1-2; D gene ambiguous. This CDR3 is 13 amino acids long. The V end lost 5 bases, the J end lost 6 bases, and 13 bases lay between the germline ends. From germline, CDR1 is SGHAT and CDR2 FQNNGV. The CDR3 loop is CASSQEGWDGYTF. The CDR3 nucleotides read TGTGCCAGCAGCCAGGAGGGCTGGGATGGCTACACCTTC.

The chain carries TRBV6-5 and TRBJ2-7; the match to TRBD2 covers 7 bases. Germline CDR1 and CDR2: MNHEY and SVGAGI. The CDR3 covers 13 residues. J gave up 9 bases and V 6 bases, and 11 bases lay outside the gene matches. The CDR3 protein is CASSREAGSGQYV. The CDR3 bases are TGTGCCAGCAGCCGTGAAGCGGGGTCTGGGCAGTACGTC.

This chain joins TRBV5-6 and TRBJ2-3, with 7 bases identical to TRBD2. V trimming: 2 bases; J trimming: 6 bases; junction bases outside the gene matches: 3. The CDR3 extends over 13 amino acids. Germline CDR1 is SGHDT and CDR2 is YYEEEE. CDR3 residues: CASSFGGGDTQYF. The CDR3 DNA follows: TGTGCCAGCAGCTTTGGGGGAGGGGATACGCAGTATTTT.

The chain is built from TRBV28 and TRBJ2-1, with 9 bases fitting TRBD1. The CDR3 extends over 17 amino acids. V was pared by 2 bases and J by 9 bases, with 14 bases of the junction left unmatched. CDR1 is MDHEN and CDR2 is SYDVKM in the germline V gene. In DNA form, the CDR3 reads TGTGCCAGCAGTTTACCCCCGGGACAGGGCTGGCGTGGTGAGCAGTTCTTC. This sequence encodes CASSLPPGQGWRGEQFF.

The chain recombines TRBV7-8 with TRBJ2-5; D possibly corresponds to TRBD2 (6 bases). Germline V gives CDR1 SGHVS, CDR2 FQNEAQ. The length of the CDR3 is 17 residues. V was cut by 5 bases and J by 2 bases, with 21 bases left in between. The chain's CDR3 is CASSRAPRLGGQETQYF. Here the CDR3 DNA reads TGTGCCAGCAGCCGCGCCCCCCGACTCGGAGGGCAAGAGACCCAGTACTTC. Full variable domain (missing parts from reference TRBV7-8 and TRBJ2-5): GAGVSQSPRYKVAKRGQDVALRCDPISGHVSLFWYQQALGQGPEFLTYFQNEAQLDKSGLPSDRFFAERPEGSVSTLKIQRTQQEDSAVYLCASSRAPRLGGQETQYFGPGTRLLVL.

This sequence joins TRBV15 and TRBJ1-1; 8 positions agree with TRBD1. The length of the CDR3 is 17 residues. The J segment lost 3 bases and the V segment lost 3 bases, leaving 12 bases of the junction unmatched. Germline loops: CDR1 LNHNV, CDR2 YYDKDF (reference sequence). This chain's CDR3 is CATSSLERTGLYTEAFF. CDR3 bases: TGTGCCACCAGCAGTCTTGAACGGACAGGGTTGTACACTGAAGCTTTCTTT.

The chain uses TRBV7-9 and TRBJ2-7; TRBD2 aligns across 15 bases. Germline assignment: CDR1 SEHNR and CDR2 FQNEAQ (reference sequence). CDR3 length: 19 amino acids. Losses at the gene ends were 5 bases for V and 2 bases for J; bases not matched to a gene: 13. The CDR3 loop reads CASSREPGLAGGRAYEQYF. The CDR3 bases are TGTGCCAGCAGCAGAGAACCGGGACTAGCGGGAGGCAGAGCCTACGAGCAGTACTTC. Full variable domain (rest looked up from reference TRBV7-9 and TRBJ2-7): DTGVSQNPRHKITKRGQNVTFRCDPISEHNRLYWYRQTLGQGPEFLTYFQNEAQLEKSRLLSDRFSAERPKGSFSTLEIQRTEQGDSAMYLCASSREPGLAGGRAYEQYFGPGTRLTVT.

This clone was seen only a few times. The chain recombines TRBV6-1 with TRBJ1-2; tentative D call: TRBD1 (5 bases). CDR1 and CDR2 from the germline V gene are MNHNS and SASEGT. V shed 7 bases and J shed 1 base, with 10 bases lying between them. The CDR3 totals 13 residues. This chain's CDR3 is CASTSGGNYGYTF. CDR3 nucleotides: TGTGCCAGCACTTCGGGGGGTAACTATGGCTACACCTTC.

V gene TRBV7-8 combines with J gene TRBJ1-2, with 7 bases matching TRBD1. Germline V CDR1 and CDR2: SGHVS, FQNEAQ. CDR3 size: 15 residues. The V and J ends lost 1 base and 5 bases, in that order; junction bases with no gene match: 7. The CDR3 sequence: CASSLVKTGIYGYTF. The CDR3 DNA reads TGTGCCAGCAGCTTAGTTAAGACAGGGATTTATGGCTACACCTTC.

The CDR3 spells CASSRTEQETQYF. Here the CDR3 DNA reads TGTGCCAGCAGCCGGACAGAACAAGAGACCCAGTACTTC. The rearrangement joins TRBV5-4 to TRBJ2-5; a possible D gene is TRBD1 (6 bases). V lost 4 bases, J lost 2 bases, and 9 bases lay in between. Germline V CDR1 and CDR2: SGHNT, YYREEE (reference sequence). This CDR3 spans 13 amino acids.

The chain has TRBV7-2 and TRBJ1-6; D not resolved. The germline CDR1 and CDR2 sequences are SGHTA and FQGNSA. The length of the CDR3 is 15 residues. Between the trimmed V and J ends, which lost 5 bases and 0 bases, there was a span of 8 bases. CDR3 residues: CASSRDISYNSPLHF. For the CDR3, the DNA is TGTGCCAGCAGCCGTGACATCTCCTATAATTCACCCCTCCACTTT.